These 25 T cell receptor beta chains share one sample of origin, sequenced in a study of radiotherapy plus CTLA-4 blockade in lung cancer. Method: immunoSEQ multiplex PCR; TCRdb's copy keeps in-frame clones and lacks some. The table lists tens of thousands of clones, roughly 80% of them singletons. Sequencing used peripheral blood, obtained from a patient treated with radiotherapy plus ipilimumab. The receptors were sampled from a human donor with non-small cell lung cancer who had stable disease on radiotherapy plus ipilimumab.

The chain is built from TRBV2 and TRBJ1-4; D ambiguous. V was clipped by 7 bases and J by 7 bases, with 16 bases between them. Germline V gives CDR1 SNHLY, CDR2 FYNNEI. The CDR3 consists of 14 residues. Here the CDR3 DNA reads TGTGCCAGCATGCGAGGCAGCCCAATTGAAAAACTGTTTTTT. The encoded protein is CASMRGSPIEKLFF.

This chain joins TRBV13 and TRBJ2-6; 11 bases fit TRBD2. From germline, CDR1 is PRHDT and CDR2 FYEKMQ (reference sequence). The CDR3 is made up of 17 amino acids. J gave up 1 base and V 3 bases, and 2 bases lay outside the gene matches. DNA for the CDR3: TGTGCCAGCAGCTTGGGGACTAGCGGATCTGGGGCCAACGTCCTGACTTTC. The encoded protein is CASSLGTSGSGANVLTF.

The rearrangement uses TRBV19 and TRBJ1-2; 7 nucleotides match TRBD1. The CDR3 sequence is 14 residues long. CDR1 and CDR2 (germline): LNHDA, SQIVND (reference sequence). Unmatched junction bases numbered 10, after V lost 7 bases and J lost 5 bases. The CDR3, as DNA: TGTGCCAGTATCCGGACAGGCACCGTTTATGGCTACACCTTC. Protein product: CASIRTGTVYGYTF.

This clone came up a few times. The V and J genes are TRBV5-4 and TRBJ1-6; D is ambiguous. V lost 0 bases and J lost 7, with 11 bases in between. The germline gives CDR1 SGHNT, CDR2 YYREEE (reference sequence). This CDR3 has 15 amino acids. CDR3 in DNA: TGTGCCAGCAGCTTGGCCGGGCCTAGAAATTCACCCCTCCACTTT. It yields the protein CASSLAGPRNSPLHF.

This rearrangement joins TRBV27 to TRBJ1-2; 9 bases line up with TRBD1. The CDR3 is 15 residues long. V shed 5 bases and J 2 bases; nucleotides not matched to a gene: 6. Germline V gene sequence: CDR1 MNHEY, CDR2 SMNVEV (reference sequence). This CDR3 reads CASSSWTGVNYGYTF. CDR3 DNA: TGTGCCAGCAGTAGTTGGACAGGGGTAAACTATGGCTACACCTTC.

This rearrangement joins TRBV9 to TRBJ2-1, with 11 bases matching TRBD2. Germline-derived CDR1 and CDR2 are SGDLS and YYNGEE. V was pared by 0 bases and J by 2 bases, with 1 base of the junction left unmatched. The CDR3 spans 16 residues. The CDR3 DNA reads TGTGCCAGCAGCGTAGAACTAGCGGGAGCCTACAATGAGCAGTTCTTC. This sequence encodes CASSVELAGAYNEQFF.

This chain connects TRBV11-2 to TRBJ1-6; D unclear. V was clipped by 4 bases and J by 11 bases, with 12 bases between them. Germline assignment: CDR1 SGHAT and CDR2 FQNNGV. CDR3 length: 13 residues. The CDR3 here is CASSSNPTTPLHF. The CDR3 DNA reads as TGTGCCAGCAGCTCCAACCCCACAACACCCCTCCACTTT.

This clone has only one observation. This CDR3 reads CASSVSANVLTF. The DNA for the CDR3 is TGTGCCAGCAGCGTTTCGGCCAACGTCCTGACTTTC. The V and J genes are TRBV9 and TRBJ2-6; D unresolved. The CDR3 has 12 amino acids. Germline-derived CDR1 and CDR2 are SGDLS and YYNGEE. Trimming pared 2 bases from V and 6 bases from J, leaving 3 bases between. The variable domain in full, completed from reference TRBV9 and TRBJ2-6, reads DSGVTQTPKHLITATGQRVTLRCSPRSGDLSVYWYQQSLDQGLQFLIQYYNGEERAKGNILERFSAQQFPDLHSELNLSSLELGDSALYFCASSVSANVLTFGAGSRLTVL.

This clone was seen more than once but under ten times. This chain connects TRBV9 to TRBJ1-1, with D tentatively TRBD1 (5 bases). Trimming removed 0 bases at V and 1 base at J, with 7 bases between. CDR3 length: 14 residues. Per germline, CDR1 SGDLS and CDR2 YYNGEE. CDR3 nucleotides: TGTGCCAGCAGCGTAGGACAGTCGAACACTGAAGCTTTCTTT. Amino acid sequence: CASSVGQSNTEAFF.

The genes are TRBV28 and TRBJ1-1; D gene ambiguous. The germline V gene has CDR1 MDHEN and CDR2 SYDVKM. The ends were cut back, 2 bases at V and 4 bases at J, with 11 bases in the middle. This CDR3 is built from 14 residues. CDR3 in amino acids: CASSLGGRGTEAFF. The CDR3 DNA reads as TGTGCCAGCAGTTTAGGTGGTCGGGGCACTGAAGCTTTCTTT.

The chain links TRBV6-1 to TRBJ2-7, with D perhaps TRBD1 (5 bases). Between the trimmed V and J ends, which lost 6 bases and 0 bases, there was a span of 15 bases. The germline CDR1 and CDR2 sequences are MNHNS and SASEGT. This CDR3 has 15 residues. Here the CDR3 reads CASRVPQGSSYEQYF. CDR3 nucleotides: TGTGCCAGCAGAGTACCCCAGGGAAGCTCCTACGAGCAGTACTTC.

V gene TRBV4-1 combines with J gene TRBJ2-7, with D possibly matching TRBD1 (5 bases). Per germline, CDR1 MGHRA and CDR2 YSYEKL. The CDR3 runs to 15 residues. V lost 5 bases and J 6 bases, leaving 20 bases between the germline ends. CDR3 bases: TGCGCCAGCAGCTTAAGGGTACAGGTTAAAGGCGAGCAGTACTTC. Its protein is CASSLRVQVKGEQYF.

CDR3 region: CASSLGQGRREQYF. The CDR3 nucleotides are TGTGCCAGCAGCTTGGGGCAGGGGAGGCGCGAGCAGTACTTC. The chain uses TRBV5-4 and TRBJ2-7; D could derive from TRBD1 or TRBD2 (6 bases each). Germline-derived CDR1 and CDR2 are SGHNT and YYREEE (reference sequence). The CDR3 length is 14 residues. V gave up 0 bases and J gave up 6 bases, with 13 bases separating them.

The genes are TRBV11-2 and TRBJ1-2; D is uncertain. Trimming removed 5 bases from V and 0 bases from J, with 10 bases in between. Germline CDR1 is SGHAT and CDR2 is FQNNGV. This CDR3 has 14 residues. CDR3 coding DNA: TGTGCCAGCAGCCACGGCCAGACTAACTATGGCTACACCTTC. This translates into CASSHGQTNYGYTF.

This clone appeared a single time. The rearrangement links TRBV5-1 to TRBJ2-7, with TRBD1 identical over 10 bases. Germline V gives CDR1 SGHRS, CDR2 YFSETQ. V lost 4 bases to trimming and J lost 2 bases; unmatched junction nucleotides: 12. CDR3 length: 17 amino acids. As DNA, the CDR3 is TGCGCCAGCAGCCCCGGGACAGGGGCCTTTATTACCTACGAGCAGTACTTC. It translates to CASSPGTGAFITYEQYF.

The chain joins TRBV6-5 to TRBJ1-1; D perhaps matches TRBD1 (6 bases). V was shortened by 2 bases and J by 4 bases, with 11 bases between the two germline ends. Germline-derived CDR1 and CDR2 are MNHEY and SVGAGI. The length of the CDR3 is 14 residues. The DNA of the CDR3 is TGTGCCAGCAGTTACCCTGGGACACTCACTGAAGCTTTCTTT. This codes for CASSYPGTLTEAFF.

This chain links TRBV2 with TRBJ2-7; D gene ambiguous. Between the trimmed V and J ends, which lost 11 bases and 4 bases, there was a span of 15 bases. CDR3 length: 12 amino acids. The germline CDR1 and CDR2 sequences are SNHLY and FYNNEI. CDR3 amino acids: CASRAIAYEQYF. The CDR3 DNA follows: TGTGCCTCCCGGGCCATCGCTTACGAGCAGTACTTC. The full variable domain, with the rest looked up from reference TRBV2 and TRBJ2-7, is EPEVTQTPSHQVTQMGQEVILRCVPISNHLYFYWYRQILGQKVEFLVSFYNNEISEKSEIFDDQFSVERPDGSNFTLKIRSTKLEDSAMYFCASRAIAYEQYFGPGTRLTVT.

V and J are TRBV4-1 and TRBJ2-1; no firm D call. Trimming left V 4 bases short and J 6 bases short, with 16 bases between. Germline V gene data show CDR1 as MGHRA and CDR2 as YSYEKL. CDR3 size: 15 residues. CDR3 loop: CASSLGLLVSNEQFF. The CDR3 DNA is TGCGCCAGCAGCCTAGGGCTCCTCGTTAGCAATGAGCAGTTCTTC.

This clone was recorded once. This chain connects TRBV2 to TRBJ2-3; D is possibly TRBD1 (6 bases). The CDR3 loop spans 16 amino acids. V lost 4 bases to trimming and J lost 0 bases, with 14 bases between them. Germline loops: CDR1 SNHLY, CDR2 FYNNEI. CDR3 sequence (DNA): TGTGCCAGCAGTGCCGGACAGATTTTTAGCACAGATACGCAGTATTTT. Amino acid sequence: CASSAGQIFSTDTQYF.

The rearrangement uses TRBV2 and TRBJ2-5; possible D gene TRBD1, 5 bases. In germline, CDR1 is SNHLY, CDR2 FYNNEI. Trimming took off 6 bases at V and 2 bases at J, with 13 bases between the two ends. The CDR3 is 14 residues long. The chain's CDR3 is CASSVSRTQETQYF. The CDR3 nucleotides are TGTGCCAGCAGCGTTTCTAGGACACAAGAGACCCAGTACTTC.

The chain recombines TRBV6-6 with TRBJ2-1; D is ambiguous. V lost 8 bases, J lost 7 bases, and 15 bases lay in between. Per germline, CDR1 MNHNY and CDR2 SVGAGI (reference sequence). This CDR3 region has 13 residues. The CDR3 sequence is CASSLGNLNEQFF. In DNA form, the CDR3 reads TGTGCCAGCTCCCTAGGTAACCTAAATGAGCAGTTCTTC.

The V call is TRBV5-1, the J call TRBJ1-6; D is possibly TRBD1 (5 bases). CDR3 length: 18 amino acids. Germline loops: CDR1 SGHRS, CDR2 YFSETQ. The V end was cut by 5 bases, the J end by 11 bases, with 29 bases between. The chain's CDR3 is CASSLRRNRDPDFAPLHF. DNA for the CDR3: TGCGCCAGCAGTTTGAGACGGAACCGGGACCCAGATTTTGCACCCCTCCACTTT.

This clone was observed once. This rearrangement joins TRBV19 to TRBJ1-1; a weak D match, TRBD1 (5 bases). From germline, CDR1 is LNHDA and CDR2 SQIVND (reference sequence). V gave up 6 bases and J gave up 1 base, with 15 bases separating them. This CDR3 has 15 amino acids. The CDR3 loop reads CASSIGGGRNTEAFF. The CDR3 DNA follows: TGTGCCAGTAGCATCGGTGGGGGTCGGAACACTGAAGCTTTCTTT.

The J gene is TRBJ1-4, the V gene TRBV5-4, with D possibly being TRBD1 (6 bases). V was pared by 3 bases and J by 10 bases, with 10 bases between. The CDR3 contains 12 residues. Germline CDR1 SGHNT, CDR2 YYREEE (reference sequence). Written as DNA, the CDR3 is TGTGCCAGCAGCTCGGTAGGGGGAAAACTGTTTTTT. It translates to CASSSVGGKLFF.

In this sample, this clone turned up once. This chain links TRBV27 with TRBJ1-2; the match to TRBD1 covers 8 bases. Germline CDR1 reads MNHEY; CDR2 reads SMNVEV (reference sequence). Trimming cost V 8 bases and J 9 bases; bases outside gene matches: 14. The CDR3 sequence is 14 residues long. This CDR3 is CASRGTGRGTSYTF. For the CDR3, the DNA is TGTGCCAGCCGAGGGACAGGAAGAGGGACGAGCTACACCTTC.